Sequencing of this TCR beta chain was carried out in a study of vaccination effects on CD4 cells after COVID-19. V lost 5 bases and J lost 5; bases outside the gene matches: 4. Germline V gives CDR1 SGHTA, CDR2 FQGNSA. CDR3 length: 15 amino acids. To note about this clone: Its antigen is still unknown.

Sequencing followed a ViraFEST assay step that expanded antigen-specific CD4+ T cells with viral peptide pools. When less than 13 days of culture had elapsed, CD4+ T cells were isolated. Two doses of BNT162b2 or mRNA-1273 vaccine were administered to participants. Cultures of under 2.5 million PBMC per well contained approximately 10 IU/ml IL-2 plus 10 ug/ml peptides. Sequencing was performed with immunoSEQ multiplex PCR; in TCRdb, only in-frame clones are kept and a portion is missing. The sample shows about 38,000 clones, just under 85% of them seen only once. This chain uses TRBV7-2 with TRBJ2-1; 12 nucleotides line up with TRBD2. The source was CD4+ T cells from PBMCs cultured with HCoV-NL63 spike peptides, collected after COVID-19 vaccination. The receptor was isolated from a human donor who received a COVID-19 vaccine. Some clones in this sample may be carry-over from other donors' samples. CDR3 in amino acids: CASSPGLAGNNEQFF. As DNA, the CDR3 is TGTGCCAGCAGCCCCGGACTAGCGGGGAACAATGAGCAGTTCTTC.